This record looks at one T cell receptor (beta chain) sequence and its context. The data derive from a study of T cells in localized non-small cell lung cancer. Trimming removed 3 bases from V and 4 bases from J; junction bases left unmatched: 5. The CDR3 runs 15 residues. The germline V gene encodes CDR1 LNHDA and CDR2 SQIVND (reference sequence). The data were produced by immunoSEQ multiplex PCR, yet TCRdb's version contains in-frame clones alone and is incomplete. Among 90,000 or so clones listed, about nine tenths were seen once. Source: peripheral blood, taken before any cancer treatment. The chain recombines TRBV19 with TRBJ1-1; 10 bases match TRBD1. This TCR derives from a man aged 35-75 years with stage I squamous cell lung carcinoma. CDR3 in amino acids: CASSMQGQGSTEAFF. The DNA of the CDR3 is TGTGCCAGTAGTATGCAGGGACAGGGGAGCACTGAAGCTTTCTTT.